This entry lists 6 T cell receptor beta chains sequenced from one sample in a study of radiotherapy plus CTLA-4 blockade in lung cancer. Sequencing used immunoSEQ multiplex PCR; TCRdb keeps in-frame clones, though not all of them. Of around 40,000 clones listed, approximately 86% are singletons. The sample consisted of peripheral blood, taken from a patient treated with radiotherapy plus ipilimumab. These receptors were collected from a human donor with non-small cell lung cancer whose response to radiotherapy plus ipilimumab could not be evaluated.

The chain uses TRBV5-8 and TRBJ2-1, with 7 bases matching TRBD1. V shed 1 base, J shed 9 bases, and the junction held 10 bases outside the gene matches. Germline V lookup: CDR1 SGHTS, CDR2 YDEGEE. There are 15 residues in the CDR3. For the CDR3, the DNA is TGTGCCAGCAGCTTGTGGGGGACAGCCCGGGGTGAGCAGTTCTTC. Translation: CASSLWGTARGEQFF.

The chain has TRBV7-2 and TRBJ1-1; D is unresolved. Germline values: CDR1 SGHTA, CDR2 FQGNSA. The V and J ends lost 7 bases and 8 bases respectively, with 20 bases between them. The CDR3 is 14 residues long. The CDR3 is CASTLPTIQAEAFF. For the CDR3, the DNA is TGTGCCAGCACCCTCCCGACAATTCAGGCGGAAGCTTTCTTT.

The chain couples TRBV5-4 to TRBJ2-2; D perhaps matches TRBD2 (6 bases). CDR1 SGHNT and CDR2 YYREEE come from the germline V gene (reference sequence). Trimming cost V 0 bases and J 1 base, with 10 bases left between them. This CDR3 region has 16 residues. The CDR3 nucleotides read TGTGCCAGCAGCTTGGAAGGGACTCTGAACACCGGGGAGCTGTTTTTT. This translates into CASSLEGTLNTGELFF.

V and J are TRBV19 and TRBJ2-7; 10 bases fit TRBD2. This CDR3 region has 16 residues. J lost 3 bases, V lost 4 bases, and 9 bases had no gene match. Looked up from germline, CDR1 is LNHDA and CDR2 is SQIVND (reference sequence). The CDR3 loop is CASSRRGSGRDYEQYF. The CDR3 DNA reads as TGTGCCAGTAGTAGGCGCGGAAGCGGGAGGGACTACGAGCAGTACTTC.

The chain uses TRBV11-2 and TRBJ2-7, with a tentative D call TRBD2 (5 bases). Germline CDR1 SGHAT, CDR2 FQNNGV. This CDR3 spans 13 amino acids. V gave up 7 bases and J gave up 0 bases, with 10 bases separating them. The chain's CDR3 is CASNPGSSYEQYF. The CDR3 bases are TGTGCCAGCAATCCGGGGAGCTCCTACGAGCAGTACTTC.

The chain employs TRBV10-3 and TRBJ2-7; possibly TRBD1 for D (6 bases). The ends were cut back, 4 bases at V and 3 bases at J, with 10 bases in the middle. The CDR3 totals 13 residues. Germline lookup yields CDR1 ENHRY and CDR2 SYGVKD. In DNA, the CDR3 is TGTGCCATCAGTGGCTTAGGGGGCTACGAGCAGTACTTC. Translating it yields CAISGLGGYEQYF.